These T cell receptor beta chains were read from a single sample in a study of OX40 agonist ivuxolimab in advanced cancers. This table comes from immunoSEQ multiplex PCR, and its TCRdb copy is limited to in-frame clones, with some not included. This table has about 150,000 clones, around 93% appearing once. Specimen: CD4+ or CD8+ T cells sorted from blood, collected in a trial of the OX40 agonist ivuxolimab. These receptors were taken from an adult with an advanced solid tumor such as melanoma, head and neck, liver or kidney cancer. CDR3s include the opening cysteine and the closing phenylalanine or tryptophan. Each record gives: clone size, J gene, V gene, D gene, CDR3 protein, CDR3 DNA. A D gene is named only where the DNA matches it firmly. Some rows mark clone size as missing; the rest say once, few, many or name a class of expanded clone.

abundance: -; j_gene: TRBJ1-5; v_gene: TRBV29-1; d_gene: -; CDR3aa: CSVAGTGKPQHF; CDR3nt: TGCAGCGTTGCGGGGACGGGGAAGCCCCAGCATTTT
abundance: -; j_gene: TRBJ2-1; v_gene: TRBV5-1; d_gene: TRBD2; CDR3aa: CASSLDGLVLNEQFF; CDR3nt: TGCGCCAGCAGCTTGGACGGACTAGTTCTTAATGAGCAGTTCTTC
abundance: -; j_gene: TRBJ2-6; v_gene: TRBV6-5; d_gene: -; CDR3aa: CASSSPGTGANVLTF; CDR3nt: TGTGCCAGCAGTTCTCCAGGGACTGGGGCCAACGTCCTGACTTTC
abundance: -; j_gene: TRBJ2-7; v_gene: TRBV28; d_gene: TRBD2; CDR3aa: CASSPPVAGGYNEQYF; CDR3nt: TGTGCCAGCAGTCCACCGGTAGCGGGAGGGTATAACGAGCAGTACTTC
abundance: -; j_gene: TRBJ1-3; v_gene: TRBV4-1; d_gene: TRBD1; CDR3aa: CASSQGPPGQGNLAGNTIYF; CDR3nt: TGCGCCAGCAGCCAAGGACCGCCGGGACAGGGCAACCTCGCGGGAAACACCATATATTTT
abundance: -; j_gene: TRBJ2-7; v_gene: TRBV19; d_gene: -; CDR3aa: CASSTREGTVTYEQYF; CDR3nt: TGTGCCAGTAGTACCCGTGAGGGGACTGTGACCTACGAGCAGTACTTC
abundance: -; j_gene: TRBJ1-6; v_gene: TRBV5-1; d_gene: TRBD1; CDR3aa: CASSWTGRNSPLHF; CDR3nt: TGCGCCAGCAGCTGGACAGGGAGGAATTCACCCCTCCACTTT
abundance: -; j_gene: TRBJ2-5; v_gene: TRBV5-1; d_gene: TRBD2; CDR3aa: CASSTGTSGGQETQYF; CDR3nt: TGCGCCAGCAGCACTGGGACTAGCGGGGGCCAAGAGACCCAGTACTTC
abundance: -; j_gene: TRBJ1-3; v_gene: TRBV5-1; d_gene: -; CDR3aa: CASRAASGNTIYF; CDR3nt: TGCGCCAGCAGGGCAGCCTCTGGAAACACCATATATTTT
abundance: -; j_gene: TRBJ1-3; v_gene: TRBV28; d_gene: -; CDR3aa: CASSLMTGRTNSGNTIYF; CDR3nt: TGTGCCAGCAGCTTGATGACCGGACGGACGAACTCTGGAAACACCATATATTTT
abundance: -; j_gene: TRBJ2-3; v_gene: TRBV5-5; d_gene: -; CDR3aa: CASSRALVWGTDTQYF; CDR3nt: TGTGCCAGCAGCCGAGCCCTAGTCTGGGGAACAGATACGCAGTATTTT
abundance: -; j_gene: TRBJ2-3; v_gene: TRBV7-9; d_gene: -; CDR3aa: CASSLGQASTDTQYF; CDR3nt: TGTGCCAGCAGCTTAGGACAGGCTAGCACAGATACGCAGTATTTT
abundance: -; j_gene: TRBJ2-7; v_gene: TRBV6-5; d_gene: TRBD1; CDR3aa: CASSYHGQGTYEQYF; CDR3nt: TGTGCCAGCAGTTACCATGGACAGGGGACCTACGAGCAGTACTTC
abundance: -; j_gene: TRBJ2-7; v_gene: TRBV5-6; d_gene: -; CDR3aa: CASSFVRGSGYEQYF; CDR3nt: TGTGCCAGCAGCTTTGTCCGTGGCAGCGGATACGAGCAGTACTTC
abundance: once; j_gene: TRBJ2-6; v_gene: TRBV10-3; d_gene: -; CDR3aa: CAISEGPSGANVLTF; CDR3nt: TGTGCCATCAGTGAGGGGCCCTCGGGGGCCAACGTCCTGACTTTC
abundance: -; j_gene: TRBJ1-1; v_gene: TRBV1; d_gene: -; CDR3aa: CTSSQDGATLRDTEAFF; CDR3nt: TGCACCAGCAGCCAAGATGGGGCCACTCTGAGGGACACTGAAGCTTTCTTT
abundance: -; j_gene: TRBJ1-3; v_gene: TRBV27; d_gene: -; CDR3aa: CASSPSTAFSGNTIYF; CDR3nt: TGTGCCAGCAGTCCTTCGACGGCCTTCTCTGGAAACACCATATATTTT
abundance: -; j_gene: TRBJ2-1; v_gene: TRBV7-9; d_gene: -; CDR3aa: CASSPEGGYNEQFF; CDR3nt: TGTGCCAGCAGCCCCGAGGGCGGGTACAATGAGCAGTTCTTC
abundance: -; j_gene: TRBJ2-7; v_gene: TRBV9; d_gene: -; CDR3aa: CASSVAGSYEQYF; CDR3nt: TGTGCCAGCAGCGTAGCTGGGTCCTACGAGCAGTACTTC
abundance: -; j_gene: TRBJ2-7; v_gene: TRBV7-9; d_gene: -; CDR3aa: CASSLGLSGEQYF; CDR3nt: TGTGCCAGCAGCTTAGGCCTCTCGGGAGAGCAGTACTTC
abundance: -; j_gene: TRBJ2-7; v_gene: TRBV5-6; d_gene: TRBD2; CDR3aa: CASSTAGAPPREQYF; CDR3nt: TGTGCCAGCAGCACAGCGGGAGCTCCCCCGAGGGAGCAGTACTTC
abundance: -; j_gene: TRBJ1-1; v_gene: TRBV19; d_gene: -; CDR3aa: CASSIDLGARVNTEAFF; CDR3nt: TGTGCCAGTAGTATAGATTTGGGGGCGAGGGTGAACACTGAAGCTTTCTTT
abundance: -; j_gene: TRBJ2-2; v_gene: TRBV6-1; d_gene: -; CDR3aa: CASIPASLNTGELFF; CDR3nt: TGTGCCAGCATACCTGCCTCCCTGAACACCGGGGAGCTGTTTTTT
abundance: -; j_gene: TRBJ1-2; v_gene: TRBV4-3; d_gene: TRBD1; CDR3aa: CASSQQTGDYGYTF; CDR3nt: TGCGCCAGCAGCCAACAAACAGGGGACTATGGCTACACCTTC
abundance: -; j_gene: TRBJ1-5; v_gene: TRBV2; d_gene: TRBD1; CDR3aa: CASSAGTGGNQPQHF; CDR3nt: TGTGCCAGCAGCGCAGGGACAGGAGGCAATCAGCCCCAGCATTTT
abundance: -; j_gene: TRBJ2-5; v_gene: TRBV11-2; d_gene: TRBD2; CDR3aa: CASRRLAQYQETQYF; CDR3nt: TGTGCCAGCCGCCGACTAGCCCAGTACCAAGAGACCCAGTACTTC
abundance: -; j_gene: TRBJ1-2; v_gene: TRBV5-1; d_gene: -; CDR3aa: CASSLSGGNNGYTF; CDR3nt: TGCGCCAGCAGCTTGTCGGGGGGTAACAATGGCTACACCTTC
abundance: once; j_gene: TRBJ1-2; v_gene: TRBV28; d_gene: TRBD1; CDR3aa: CATKGGGDGYTF; CDR3nt: TGTGCCACCAAAGGGGGCGGAGATGGCTACACCTTC
abundance: -; j_gene: TRBJ2-1; v_gene: TRBV9; d_gene: -; CDR3aa: CASSVGGEDNEQFF; CDR3nt: TGTGCCAGCAGCGTAGGAGGGGAAGACAATGAGCAGTTCTTC
abundance: -; j_gene: TRBJ2-7; v_gene: TRBV9; d_gene: TRBD1; CDR3aa: CASSVPGQGRYRNAYEQYF; CDR3nt: TGTGCCAGCAGCGTCCCGGGACAGGGGAGGTATAGAAACGCCTACGAGCAGTACTTC
abundance: -; j_gene: TRBJ1-5; v_gene: TRBV28; d_gene: TRBD1; CDR3aa: CASSHLQGARPQHF; CDR3nt: TGTGCCAGCAGTCACTTACAGGGGGCTCGGCCCCAGCATTTT
abundance: -; j_gene: TRBJ2-3; v_gene: TRBV5-1; d_gene: TRBD1; CDR3aa: CASSPTPTGGGTDTQYF; CDR3nt: TGCGCCAGCAGCCCGACCCCGACAGGGGGCGGGACAGATACGCAGTATTTT
abundance: once; j_gene: TRBJ2-6; v_gene: TRBV7-2; d_gene: -; CDR3aa: CASSFTGANVLTF; CDR3nt: TGTGCCAGCAGCTTTACGGGGGCCAACGTCCTGACTTTC
abundance: -; j_gene: TRBJ2-1; v_gene: TRBV11-2; d_gene: -; CDR3aa: CASNLNHNEQFF; CDR3nt: TGTGCCAGCAACCTTAACCACAATGAGCAGTTCTTC
abundance: once; j_gene: TRBJ1-1; v_gene: TRBV6-5; d_gene: -; CDR3aa: CASSRGGGAITEAFF; CDR3nt: TGTGCCAGCAGCCGCGGCGGGGGCGCGATCACTGAAGCTTTCTTT
abundance: -; j_gene: TRBJ2-7; v_gene: TRBV7-6; d_gene: -; CDR3aa: CASSLGPSTYEQYF; CDR3nt: TGTGCCAGCAGCTTGGGGCCCAGCACCTACGAGCAGTACTTC
abundance: -; j_gene: TRBJ2-3; v_gene: TRBV12-5; d_gene: -; CDR3aa: CASGKPLGGHTDTQYF; CDR3nt: TGTGCTAGTGGTAAGCCTCTTGGGGGCCACACAGATACGCAGTATTTT
abundance: once; j_gene: TRBJ2-7; v_gene: TRBV19; d_gene: -; CDR3aa: CASSIRVGSTGDEQYF; CDR3nt: TGTGCCAGTAGTATCCGGGTTGGTTCCACCGGAGACGAGCAGTACTTC
abundance: -; j_gene: TRBJ2-7; v_gene: TRBV28; d_gene: -; CDR3aa: CASSSGLISPYEQYF; CDR3nt: TGTGCCAGCAGTTCAGGACTCATCTCACCCTACGAGCAGTACTTC
abundance: -; j_gene: TRBJ2-7; v_gene: TRBV7-2; d_gene: TRBD2; CDR3aa: CASSFLALGAGGTYEQYF; CDR3nt: TGTGCCAGCAGCTTCCTCGCCCTCGGGGCGGGGGGTACCTACGAGCAGTACTTC
abundance: -; j_gene: TRBJ2-5; v_gene: TRBV6-6; d_gene: -; CDR3aa: CASQGRKTQYF; CDR3nt: TGTGCCAGTCAGGGAAGGAAGACCCAGTACTTC
abundance: once; j_gene: TRBJ1-2; v_gene: TRBV5-1; d_gene: TRBD1; CDR3aa: CASSPDRGLGGYTF; CDR3nt: TGCGCCAGCAGCCCGGACAGGGGGCTAGGTGGCTACACCTTC
abundance: -; j_gene: TRBJ2-1; v_gene: TRBV7-9; d_gene: -; CDR3aa: CASSLSGVYSYNEQFF; CDR3nt: TGTGCCAGCAGCTTAAGTGGGGTCTACTCCTACAATGAGCAGTTCTTC
abundance: -; j_gene: TRBJ1-4; v_gene: TRBV29-1; d_gene: -; CDR3aa: CSVEDTGRGEKLFF; CDR3nt: TGCAGCGTTGAAGATACGGGTAGAGGTGAAAAACTGTTTTTT
abundance: -; j_gene: TRBJ1-2; v_gene: TRBV2; d_gene: -; CDR3aa: CASSENRNQGYTF; CDR3nt: TGTGCCAGCAGTGAAAACAGAAACCAGGGCTACACCTTC
abundance: -; j_gene: TRBJ1-6; v_gene: TRBV5-1; d_gene: -; CDR3aa: CASSGGTRINSPLHF; CDR3nt: TGCGCCAGCAGCGGAGGGACACGAATTAATTCACCCCTCCACTTT
abundance: -; j_gene: TRBJ2-1; v_gene: TRBV28; d_gene: TRBD2; CDR3aa: CASSPLAAGADNEQFF; CDR3nt: TGTGCCAGCAGCCCCCTAGCAGCGGGGGCGGACAATGAGCAGTTCTTC
abundance: -; j_gene: TRBJ1-6; v_gene: TRBV27; d_gene: TRBD1; CDR3aa: CASSFWTGAVNGSPLHF; CDR3nt: TGTGCCAGCAGTTTTTGGACAGGGGCAGTAAACGGTTCACCCCTCCACTTT
abundance: -; j_gene: TRBJ2-6; v_gene: TRBV7-9; d_gene: -; CDR3aa: CASSLAAHSGANVLTF; CDR3nt: TGTGCCAGCAGCTTAGCAGCCCACTCTGGGGCCAACGTCCTGACTTTC